This TCR beta chain derives from a study of T cell changes during pregnancy in multiple sclerosis. Repertoires were generated with immunoSEQ multiplex PCR, while TCRdb's copy carries only in-frame clones and drops some. The sample consists of more than 45,000 clones, 85% to 95% of them appearing once. The CDR3 is 15 amino acids. Losses at the gene ends were 5 bases for V and 3 bases for J; bases not matched to a gene: 4. CDR1 is SGHTA and CDR2 is FQGNSA in the germline V gene. Specimen: CD4+ T cells from peripheral blood mononuclear cells, collected in the second trimester of pregnancy. The rearrangement joins TRBV7-2 to TRBJ2-2; 9 nucleotides agree with TRBD2. The receptor was isolated from a female donor with multiple sclerosis, enrolled in a pregnancy study. CDR3 sequence reads: CASSPQRGDTGELFF. In DNA, the CDR3 is TGTGCCAGCAGCCCCCAGCGGGGGGACACCGGGGAGCTGTTTTTT. The full variable domain, rest sourced from reference TRBV7-2 and TRBJ2-2, is GAGVSQSPSNKVTEKGKDVELRCDPISGHTALYWYRQSLGQGLEFLIYFQGNSAPDKSGLPSDRFSAERTGGSVSTLTIQRTQQEDSAVYLCASSPQRGDTGELFFGEGSRLTVL.